This T cell receptor beta chain stems from a study of T cell responses to AZD1222 COVID-19 vaccine. The assay was immunoSEQ multiplex PCR, and TCRdb's table has in-frame clones only and misses some. The table shows 150,000 to 200,000 clones, with over 80% occurring only once. General study findings and limits: Donors were mostly white British, more females; clonal diversity possibly underestimated. Baseline serology detected seropositivity in only five or six AZD1222 recipients.

Turning to this clone: The antigen remains unidentified.

The V gene's germline CDR1 is SGHRS and CDR2 YFSETQ. The V and J ends lost 6 bases and 6 bases, in that order; junction bases with no gene match: 11. The CDR3 spans 14 residues. The sequenced sample was peripheral blood, obtained on day 0 of MenACWY control vaccination. The sequence was obtained from an adult in good health. This chain joins TRBV5-1 and TRBJ1-1; the match to TRBD1 covers 7 bases. CDR3 nucleotides: TGCGCCAGCAACCTCGCCGAGGGGGCGCCTGAAGCTTTCTTT. It specifies CASNLAEGAPEAFF.